The 3 T cell receptor beta chains reported below all come from one sample, sequenced in a study of regulatory T cells in long-lasting Graves disease. Stated time point: persistent/refractory GD, antithyroid drugs over 5 years with positive TRAb. Preparation of the TCR library used RNA extracted from PBMCs. Library construction for TCR beta used iRepertoire HTBI primers and Arm-PCR of CDR3 regions. MiXCR, run by TCRdb on the multiplex PCR reads, gives a single entry per CDR3 protein. The sample shows about 470,000 distinct CDR3 sequences, around a fifth of them seen only once. The sequencing used peripheral blood mononuclear cells (PBMCs), collected when the disease was refractory, from a patient treated with antithyroid drugs. These receptors were taken from a female donor with Graves disease.

This clonotype appeared a few times. This chain connects TRBV25-1 to TRBJ2-5; 7 bases align to TRBD1. Germline V gene lookup returns CDR1 MGHDK and CDR2 SYGVNS. The CDR3 spans 17 residues. V gave up 6 bases and J gave up 1 base; unmatched junction bases: 14. CDR3 nucleotide sequence: TGTGCCAGCAGAACGATAGGGACAGTTGAGGGCCAAGAGACCCAGTACTTC. This translates into CASRTIGTVEGQETQYF.

The sample holds a few counts of this clonotype. The gene calls are TRBV7-6 and TRBJ2-5; D perhaps matches TRBD1 (5 bases). The CDR3 loop spans 14 amino acids. In germline, CDR1 is SGHVS, CDR2 FNYEAQ. V was shortened by 5 bases and J by 4 bases, with 14 bases between the two germline ends. The CDR3 bases are TGTGCCAGCAGCCGTCGACAGTCACCAGAGACCCAGTACTTC. Residues: CASSRRQSPETQYF.

This clonotype was seen repeatedly, ten times or more. The CDR3 protein is CASSLAGFEAFF. The CDR3 DNA reads as TGTGCCAGCAGCTTAGCAGGGTTCGAAGCTTTCTTT. The genes are TRBV11-2 and TRBJ1-1; D is perhaps TRBD1 (5 bases). V was shortened by 1 base and J by 8 bases, with 8 bases between the two germline ends. This CDR3 has 12 residues. From germline, CDR1 is SGHAT and CDR2 FQNNGV. Full variable domain (rest looked up from reference TRBV11-2 and TRBJ1-1): EAGVAQSPRYKIIEKRQSVAFWCNPISGHATLYWYQQILGQGPKLLIQFQNNGVVDDSQLPKDRFSAERLKGVDSTLKIQPAKLEDSAVYLCASSLAGFEAFFGQGTRLTVV.